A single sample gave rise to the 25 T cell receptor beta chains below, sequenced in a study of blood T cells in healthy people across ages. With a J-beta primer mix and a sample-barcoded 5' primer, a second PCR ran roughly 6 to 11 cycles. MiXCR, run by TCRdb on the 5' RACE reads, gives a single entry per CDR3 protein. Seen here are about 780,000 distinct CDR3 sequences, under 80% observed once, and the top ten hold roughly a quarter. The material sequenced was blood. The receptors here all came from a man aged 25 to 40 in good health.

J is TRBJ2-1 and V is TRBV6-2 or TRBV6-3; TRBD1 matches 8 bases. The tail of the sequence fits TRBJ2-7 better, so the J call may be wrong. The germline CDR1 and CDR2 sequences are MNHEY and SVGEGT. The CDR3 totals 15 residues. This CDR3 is CASSIQGASYNEQYF. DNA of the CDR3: TGTGCCAGCAGTATCCAGGGGGCTTCTTACAATGAGCAGTACTTC.

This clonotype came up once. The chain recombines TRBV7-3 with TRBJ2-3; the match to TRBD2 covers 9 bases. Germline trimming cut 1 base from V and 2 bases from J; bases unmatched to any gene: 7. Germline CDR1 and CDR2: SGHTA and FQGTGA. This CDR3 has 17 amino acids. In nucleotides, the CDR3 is TGTGCCAGCAGCTTAAGCGGGCTAGCGGGAAACACAGATACGCAGTATTTT. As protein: CASSLSGLAGNTDTQYF.

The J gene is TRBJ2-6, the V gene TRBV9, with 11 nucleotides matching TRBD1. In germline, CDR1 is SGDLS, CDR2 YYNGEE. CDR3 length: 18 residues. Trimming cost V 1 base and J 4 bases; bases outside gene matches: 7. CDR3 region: CASSVSGQGAAGANVLTF. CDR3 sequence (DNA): TGTGCCAGCAGCGTATCCGGACAGGGGGCGGCAGGGGCCAACGTCCTGACTTTC.

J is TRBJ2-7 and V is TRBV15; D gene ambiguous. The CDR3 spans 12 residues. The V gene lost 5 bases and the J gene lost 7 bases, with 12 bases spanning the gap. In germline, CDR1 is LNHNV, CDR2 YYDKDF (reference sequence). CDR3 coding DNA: TGTGCCACCAGCCCACGGTACAATGAGCAGTACTTC. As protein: CATSPRYNEQYF.

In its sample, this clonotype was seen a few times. CDR3 bases: TGTGCCAGTGGGACGGCCGGGGTGACCCAGCATTTT. It translates to CASGTAGVTQHF. The chain uses TRBV10-3 and TRBJ1-5; D perhaps matches TRBD1 (5 bases). Germline V CDR1 and CDR2: ENHRY, SYGVKD. Trimming pared 10 bases from V and 11 bases from J, leaving 18 bases between. The CDR3 has 12 amino acids.

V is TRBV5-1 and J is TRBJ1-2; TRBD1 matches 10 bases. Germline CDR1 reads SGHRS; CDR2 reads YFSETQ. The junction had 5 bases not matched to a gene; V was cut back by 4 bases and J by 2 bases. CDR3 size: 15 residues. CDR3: CASSNRTGGNYGYTF. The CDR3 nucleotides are TGCGCCAGCAGCAACCGGACAGGGGGAAACTATGGCTACACCTTC.

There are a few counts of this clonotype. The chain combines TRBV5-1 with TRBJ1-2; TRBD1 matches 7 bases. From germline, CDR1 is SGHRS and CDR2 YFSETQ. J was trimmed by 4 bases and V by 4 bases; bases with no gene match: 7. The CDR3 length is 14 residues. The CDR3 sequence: CASSGGQAPYGYTF. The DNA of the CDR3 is TGCGCCAGCAGCGGTGGACAGGCCCCCTATGGCTACACCTTC.

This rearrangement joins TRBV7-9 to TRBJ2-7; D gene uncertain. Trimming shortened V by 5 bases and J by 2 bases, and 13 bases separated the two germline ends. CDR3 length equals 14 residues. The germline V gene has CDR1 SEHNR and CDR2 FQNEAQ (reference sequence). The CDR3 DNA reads TGTGCCAGCAGCCCGCGGACGTCCCCCTACGAGCAGTACTTC. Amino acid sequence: CASSPRTSPYEQYF. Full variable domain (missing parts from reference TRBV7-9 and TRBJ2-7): DTGVSQNPRHKITKRGQNVTFRCDPISEHNRLYWYRQTLGQGPEFLTYFQNEAQLEKSRLLSDRFSAERPKGSFSTLEIQRTEQGDSAMYLCASSPRTSPYEQYFGPGTRLTVT.

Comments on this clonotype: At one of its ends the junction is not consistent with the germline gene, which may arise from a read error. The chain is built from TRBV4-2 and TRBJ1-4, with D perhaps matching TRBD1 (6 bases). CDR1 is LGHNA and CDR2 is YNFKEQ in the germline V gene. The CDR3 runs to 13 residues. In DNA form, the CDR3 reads TGTGCCACCAGCCGAGGGGGGCATGAAAAACTGTTTTTT. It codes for CATSRGGHEKLFF.

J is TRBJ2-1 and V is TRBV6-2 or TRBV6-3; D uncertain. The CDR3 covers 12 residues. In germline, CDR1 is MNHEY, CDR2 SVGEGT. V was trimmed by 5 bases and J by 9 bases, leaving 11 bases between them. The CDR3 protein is CASSPLSPEQFF. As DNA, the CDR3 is TGTGCCAGCAGTCCGCTTAGTCCTGAGCAGTTCTTC.

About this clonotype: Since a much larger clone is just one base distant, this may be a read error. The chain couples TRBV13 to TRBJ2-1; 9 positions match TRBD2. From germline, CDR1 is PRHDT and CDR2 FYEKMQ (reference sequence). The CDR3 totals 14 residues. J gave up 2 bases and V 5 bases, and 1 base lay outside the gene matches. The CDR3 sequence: CASSIAGAYNEQFF. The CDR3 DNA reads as TGTGCCAGCAGCATAGCGGGGGCCTACAATGAGCAGTTCTTC.

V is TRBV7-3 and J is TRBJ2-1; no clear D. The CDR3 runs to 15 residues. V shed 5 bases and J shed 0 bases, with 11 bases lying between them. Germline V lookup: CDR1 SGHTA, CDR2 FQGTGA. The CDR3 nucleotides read TGTGCCAGCAGCCCCAAGGGCAGCTCCTACAATGAGCAGTTCTTC. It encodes CASSPKGSSYNEQFF.

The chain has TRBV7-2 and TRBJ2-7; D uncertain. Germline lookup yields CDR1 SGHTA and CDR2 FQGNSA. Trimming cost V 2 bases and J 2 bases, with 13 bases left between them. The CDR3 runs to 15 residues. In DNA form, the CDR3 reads TGTGCCAGCAGCTTAATCGTAGCAGGCCCCTACGAGCAGTACTTC. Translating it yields CASSLIVAGPYEQYF.

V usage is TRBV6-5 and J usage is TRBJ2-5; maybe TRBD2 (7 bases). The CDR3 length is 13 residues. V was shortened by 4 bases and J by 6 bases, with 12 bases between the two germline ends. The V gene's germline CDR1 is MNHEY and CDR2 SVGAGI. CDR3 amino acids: CASSWGGHKTQYF. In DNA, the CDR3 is TGTGCCAGCAGTTGGGGGGGGCACAAGACCCAGTACTTC.

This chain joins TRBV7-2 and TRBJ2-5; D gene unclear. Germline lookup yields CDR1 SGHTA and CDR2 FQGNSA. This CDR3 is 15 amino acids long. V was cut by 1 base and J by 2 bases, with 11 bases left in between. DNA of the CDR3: TGTGCCAGCAGCTTAGGGGTCACATCTCAAGAGACCCAGTACTTC. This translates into CASSLGVTSQETQYF.

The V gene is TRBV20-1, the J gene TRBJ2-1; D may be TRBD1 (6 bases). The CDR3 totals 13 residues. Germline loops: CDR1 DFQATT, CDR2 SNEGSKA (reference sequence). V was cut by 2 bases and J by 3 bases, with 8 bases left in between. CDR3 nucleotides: TGCAGTGCTAGACCGACAGGCTACAATGAGCAGTTCTTC. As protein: CSARPTGYNEQFF.

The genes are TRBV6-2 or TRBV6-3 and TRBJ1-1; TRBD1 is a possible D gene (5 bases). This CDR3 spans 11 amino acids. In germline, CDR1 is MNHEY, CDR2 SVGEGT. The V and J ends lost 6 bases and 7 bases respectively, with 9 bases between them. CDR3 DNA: TGTGCCAGCAGGATTGACAGTGAAGCTTTCTTT. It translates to CASRIDSEAFF.

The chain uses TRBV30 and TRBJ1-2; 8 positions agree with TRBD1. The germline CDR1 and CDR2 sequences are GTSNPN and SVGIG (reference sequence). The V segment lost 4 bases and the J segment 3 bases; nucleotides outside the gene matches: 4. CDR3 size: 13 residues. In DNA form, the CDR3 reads TGTGCCTGGACGACAGGGGACGACTATGGCTACACCTTC. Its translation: CAWTTGDDYGYTF.

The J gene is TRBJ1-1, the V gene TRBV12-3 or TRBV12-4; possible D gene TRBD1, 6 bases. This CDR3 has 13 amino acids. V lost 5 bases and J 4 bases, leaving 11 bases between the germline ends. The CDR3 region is CASSRRDTTEAFF. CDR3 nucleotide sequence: TGTGCCAGCAGTCGCCGGGACACCACTGAAGCTTTCTTT.

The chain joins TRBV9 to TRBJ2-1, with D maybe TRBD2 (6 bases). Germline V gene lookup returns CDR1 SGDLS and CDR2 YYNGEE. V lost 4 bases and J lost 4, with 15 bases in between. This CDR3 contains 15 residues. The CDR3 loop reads CASSPPPGGYNEQFF. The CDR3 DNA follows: TGTGCCAGCAGCCCCCCCCCAGGAGGGTACAATGAGCAGTTCTTC.

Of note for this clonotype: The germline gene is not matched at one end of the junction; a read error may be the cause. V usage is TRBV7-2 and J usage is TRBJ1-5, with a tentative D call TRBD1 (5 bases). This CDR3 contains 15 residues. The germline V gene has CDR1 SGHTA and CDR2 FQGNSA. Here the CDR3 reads CASSLEGYSNQPQHF. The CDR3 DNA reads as TGTGCCAGCAGTTTAGAGGGGTATAGCAATCAGCCCCAGCATTTT.

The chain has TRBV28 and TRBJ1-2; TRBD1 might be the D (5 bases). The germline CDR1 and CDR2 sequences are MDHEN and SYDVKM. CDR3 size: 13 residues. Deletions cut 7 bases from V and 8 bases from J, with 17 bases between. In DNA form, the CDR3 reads TGTGCCAGCACCCAAGGTGGGACGGAGGGCTACACCTTC. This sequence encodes CASTQGGTEGYTF.

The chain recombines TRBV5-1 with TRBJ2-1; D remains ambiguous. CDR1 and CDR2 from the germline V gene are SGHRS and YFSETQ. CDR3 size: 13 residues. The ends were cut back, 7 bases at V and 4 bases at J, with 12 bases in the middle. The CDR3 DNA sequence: TGCGCCAGCGCACCTACTCAGTACAATGAGCAGTTCTTC. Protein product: CASAPTQYNEQFF.

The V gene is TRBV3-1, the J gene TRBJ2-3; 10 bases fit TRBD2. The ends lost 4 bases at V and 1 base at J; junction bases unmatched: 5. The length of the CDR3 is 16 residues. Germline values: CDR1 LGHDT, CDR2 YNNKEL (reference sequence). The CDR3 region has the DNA TGTGCCAGCAGCCGAAGGACTAGCGGAGGCACAGATACGCAGTATTTT. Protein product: CASSRRTSGGTDTQYF.

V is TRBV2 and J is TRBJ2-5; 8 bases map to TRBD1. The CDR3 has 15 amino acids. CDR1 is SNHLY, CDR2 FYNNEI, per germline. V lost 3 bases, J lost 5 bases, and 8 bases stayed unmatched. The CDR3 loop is CASSERQGKTETQYF. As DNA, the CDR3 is TGTGCCAGCAGTGAGCGACAGGGGAAGACTGAGACCCAGTACTTC.